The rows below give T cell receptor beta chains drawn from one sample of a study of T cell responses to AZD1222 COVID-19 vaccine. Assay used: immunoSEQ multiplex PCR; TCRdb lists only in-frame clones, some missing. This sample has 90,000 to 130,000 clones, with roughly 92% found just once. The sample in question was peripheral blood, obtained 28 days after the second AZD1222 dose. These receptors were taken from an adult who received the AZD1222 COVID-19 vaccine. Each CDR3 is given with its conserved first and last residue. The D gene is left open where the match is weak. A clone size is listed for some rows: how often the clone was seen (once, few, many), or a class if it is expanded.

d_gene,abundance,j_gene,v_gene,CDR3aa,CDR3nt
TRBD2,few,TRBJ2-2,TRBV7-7,CASSPLGATSGGLRSTGELFF,TGTGCTAGCAGCCCTTTGGGGGCAACTAGCGGAGGGTTGAGGAGCACCGGGGAGCTGTTTTTT
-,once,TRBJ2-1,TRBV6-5,CASSSAQGIHFF,TGTGCCAGCAGTTCCGCCCAGGGAATCCACTTCTTC
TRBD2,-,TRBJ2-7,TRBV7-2,CASSLALTGGNYEQYF,TGTGCCAGCAGCTTAGCGCTGACGGGGGGGAACTACGAGCAGTACTTC
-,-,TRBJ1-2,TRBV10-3,CAIMTPGDYGYTF,TGTGCCATAATGACACCGGGGGACTATGGCTACACCTTC
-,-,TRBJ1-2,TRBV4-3,CASSQDPGSDYGYTF,TGCGCCAGCAGCCAAGATCCGGGGAGCGACTATGGCTACACCTTC
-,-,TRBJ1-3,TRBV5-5,CASSSFTGNGNTIYF,TGTGCCAGCAGCTCCTTTACAGGGAACGGAAACACCATATATTTT
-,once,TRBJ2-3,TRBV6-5,CASSLLGTDTQYF,TGTGCCAGCAGCCTATTAGGAACAGATACGCAGTATTTT
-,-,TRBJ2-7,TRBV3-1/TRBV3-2,CASSLTSSYEQYF,TGTGCCAGCAGCCTCACGAGCTCCTACGAGCAGTACTTC
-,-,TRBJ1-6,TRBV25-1,CASSASLGGSPLHF,TGTGCCAGCAGTGCCTCCCTCGGCGGTTCACCCCTCCACTTT
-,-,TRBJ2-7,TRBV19,CASRTSASSYEQYF,TGTGCCAGTAGGACCTCAGCGAGCTCCTACGAGCAGTACTTC
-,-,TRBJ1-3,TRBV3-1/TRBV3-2,CASSQHDRLGNTIYF,TGTGCCAGCAGCCAGCACGACAGGCTTGGAAACACCATATATTTT
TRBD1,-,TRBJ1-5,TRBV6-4,CASSGPRWQGDQPQHF,TGTGCCAGCAGCGGGCCCAGGTGGCAGGGGGATCAGCCCCAGCATTTT
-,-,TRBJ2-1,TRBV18,CASSRASQDNEQFF,TGTGCCAGCTCACGGGCCTCTCAGGACAATGAGCAGTTCTTC
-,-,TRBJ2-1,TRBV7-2,CASSLQGDWQFF,TGTGCCAGCAGCTTACAAGGCGACTGGCAGTTCTTC
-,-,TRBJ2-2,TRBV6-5,CASSYGRAGTGELFF,TGTGCCAGCAGTTACGGCAGGGCGGGGACCGGGGAGCTGTTTTTT
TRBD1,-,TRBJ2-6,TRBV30,CAWSRDRVPGANVLTF,TGTGCCTGGAGCCGCGACAGGGTGCCTGGGGCCAACGTCCTGACTTTC
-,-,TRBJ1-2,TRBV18,CASSPGESRGYTF,TGTGCCAGCTCACCGGGGGAATCCCGGGGCTACACCTTC
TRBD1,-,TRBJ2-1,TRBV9,CASSVVGQGALNEQFF,TGTGCCAGCAGCGTAGTGGGACAGGGGGCGCTGAATGAGCAGTTCTTC
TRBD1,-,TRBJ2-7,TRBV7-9,CASSFTAGGEQYF,TGTGCCAGCAGCTTTACGGCAGGGGGTGAGCAGTACTTC
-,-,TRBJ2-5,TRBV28,CASSLPPPGYRETQYF,TGTGCCAGCAGTTTACCTCCTCCAGGGTACCGGGAGACCCAGTACTTC
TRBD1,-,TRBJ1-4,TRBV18,CASSLQGATNEKLFF,TGTGCCAGCTCGCTACAGGGGGCAACTAATGAAAAACTGTTTTTT
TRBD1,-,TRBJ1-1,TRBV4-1,CASSQEGTGRKTEAFF,TGCGCCAGCAGCCAAGAAGGGACAGGGCGGAAGACTGAAGCTTTCTTT